These 29 T cell receptor beta chains were all obtained from the same sample, sequenced in a study of control samples from healthy donors and cancer patients. Measured with immunoSEQ multiplex PCR; TCRdb has only the in-frame clones, and not every one. The table lists 130,000 to 150,000 clones, roughly 94% of them singletons. Specimen: PBMCs. These receptors originate from a man in his 60s with colorectal cancer.

V and J are TRBV11-2 and TRBJ2-7, with 7 bases lining up with TRBD2. With 3 bases clipped from V and 2 bases from J, the junction kept 10 bases outside the gene matches. The CDR3 has 16 amino acids. Per the germline V gene, CDR1 is SGHAT and CDR2 is FQNNGV. This chain's CDR3 is CASSLEGGGITYEQYF. The DNA for the CDR3 is TGTGCCAGCAGCTTGGAAGGCGGGGGAATTACCTACGAGCAGTACTTC.

This clone showed up just once. The chain couples TRBV14 to TRBJ1-3, with D unresolved. Trimming took 4 bases from V and 0 from J, leaving 13 bases between them. The V gene's germline CDR1 is SGHDN and CDR2 FVKESK. This CDR3 contains 16 residues. The DNA for the CDR3 is TGTGCCAGCAGCCTACTAGGGTCTCTCTCTGGAAACACCATATATTTT. It is translated as CASSLLGSLSGNTIYF.

The gene calls are TRBV25-1 and TRBJ2-1, with D possibly being TRBD2 (6 bases). V lost 1 base, J lost 3 bases, and 7 bases lay in between. From germline, CDR1 is MGHDK and CDR2 SYGVNS. The CDR3 contains 14 residues. CDR3 region: CASSESGSYNEQFF. The DNA of the CDR3 is TGTGCCAGCAGTGAATCCGGGAGCTACAATGAGCAGTTCTTC.

This sequence joins TRBV18 and TRBJ1-4; D might be TRBD1 (5 bases). The V and J ends lost 1 base and 7 bases respectively, with 19 bases between them. Germline loops: CDR1 KGHSH, CDR2 LQKENI. The CDR3 runs to 17 residues. In DNA form, the CDR3 reads TGTGCCAGCTCACCACGGACATCTGAGGGTGTAGGTGAAAAACTGTTTTTT. This sequence encodes CASSPRTSEGVGEKLFF. The entire variable domain, with the rest obtained from reference TRBV18 and TRBJ1-4, is as follows: NAGVMQNPRHLVRRRGQEARLRCSPMKGHSHVYWYRQLPEEGLKFMVYLQKENIIDESGMPKERFSAEFPKEGPSILRIQQVVRGDSAAYFCASSPRTSEGVGEKLFFGSGTQLSVL.

Concerning this clone itself: Other nucleotide sequences from this sample produce the same CDR3. The chain recombines TRBV6-5 with TRBJ2-7, with 8 nucleotides matching TRBD1. The ends lost 0 bases at V and 1 base at J; junction bases unmatched: 2. The CDR3 contains 15 residues. Germline V gene data show CDR1 as MNHEY and CDR2 as SVGAGI. The CDR3, as DNA: TGTGCCAGCAGTTACTCCACAGGGGGTTCCTACGAGCAGTACTTC. It translates to CASSYSTGGSYEQYF.

The chain carries TRBV2 and TRBJ1-2; the D is unclear. Germline V gives CDR1 SNHLY, CDR2 FYNNEI. This CDR3 is 15 amino acids long. The germline V and J ends were trimmed by 7 bases and 0 bases, with 15 bases remaining between them. The DNA of the CDR3 is TGTGCCAGCAAACTCGAAGGGTCCTCTAACTATGGCTACACCTTC. Translated: CASKLEGSSNYGYTF.

This chain connects TRBV7-9 to TRBJ1-4; 11 bases fit TRBD1. The CDR3 is made up of 15 amino acids. J gave up 8 bases and V 2 bases, and 4 bases lay outside the gene matches. Germline CDR1 SEHNR, CDR2 FQNEAQ (reference sequence). This CDR3 is CASSLRDRGYEKLFF. The CDR3 DNA sequence: TGTGCCAGCAGCTTAAGGGACAGGGGGTACGAAAAACTGTTTTTT. The variable domain in full, with the rest retrieved from reference TRBV7-9 and TRBJ1-4, is DTGVSQNPRHKITKRGQNVTFRCDPISEHNRLYWYRQTLGQGPEFLTYFQNEAQLEKSRLLSDRFSAERPKGSFSTLEIQRTEQGDSAMYLCASSLRDRGYEKLFFGSGTQLSVL.

The V and J genes are TRBV7-2 and TRBJ2-3; the match to TRBD2 covers 11 bases. J was trimmed by 0 bases and V by 5 bases; bases with no gene match: 4. The CDR3 covers 16 residues. Germline V gene data show CDR1 as SGHTA and CDR2 as FQGNSA. CDR3 amino acids: CASSALAGVSTDTQYF. CDR3 coding DNA: TGTGCCAGCAGCGCACTAGCGGGGGTTAGCACAGATACGCAGTATTTT.

This chain uses TRBV24-1 with TRBJ1-1; D unclear. Deletions cut 5 bases from V and 1 base from J, with 7 bases between. CDR3 length: 13 residues. Looked up from germline, CDR1 is KGHDR and CDR2 is SFDVKD. The chain's CDR3 is CATSAGWNTEAFF. CDR3 coding DNA: TGTGCCACCAGTGCCGGCTGGAACACTGAAGCTTTCTTT.

The chain has TRBV27 and TRBJ2-3, with D possibly TRBD1 on 5 matching bases. The CDR3 is made up of 15 amino acids. Trimming took off 5 bases at V and 0 bases at J, with 12 bases between the two ends. Germline V lookup: CDR1 MNHEY, CDR2 SMNVEV (reference sequence). In DNA, the CDR3 is TGTGCCAGCAGTAGGGGCTTTCCTAGCACAGATACGCAGTATTTT. As protein: CASSRGFPSTDTQYF.

Concerning this clone: Mismatch with germline at one junction end may stem from a read error. The chain employs TRBV18 and TRBJ1-4; D may be TRBD1 (5 bases). Germline assignment: CDR1 KGHSH and CDR2 LQKENI. This CDR3 is built from 14 residues. CDR3 nucleotide sequence: TGTGCCAGCTCCCCACAGGCGCGGGGTGAAAAACTGTTTTTT. It is translated as CASSPQARGEKLFF.

The V and J genes are TRBV5-1 and TRBJ1-6, with D possibly being TRBD1 (5 bases). Germline V gene data show CDR1 as SGHRS and CDR2 as YFSETQ. V dropped 0 bases and J dropped 10 bases, with 14 bases sitting between them. The CDR3 has 15 amino acids. The CDR3 is CASSLGSGVGSPLHF. The CDR3 DNA reads as TGCGCCAGCAGCTTGGGGTCGGGGGTAGGCTCACCCCTCCACTTT.

The chain joins TRBV6-5 to TRBJ2-7; weak D call: TRBD2 (6 bases). This CDR3 comprises 13 residues. Germline values: CDR1 MNHEY, CDR2 SVGAGI. Trimming pared 6 bases from V and 3 bases from J, leaving 12 bases between. This CDR3 reads CASRGTWSYEQYF. CDR3 DNA sequence: TGTGCCAGCAGGGGGACTTGGAGCTACGAGCAGTACTTC.

The genes are TRBV24-1 and TRBJ2-2, with D hard to call. CDR3 length: 11 amino acids. Trimming shortened V by 5 bases and J by 7 bases, and 4 bases separated the two germline ends. Germline values: CDR1 KGHDR, CDR2 SFDVKD. The CDR3 region is CATSGFGELFF. The CDR3 DNA is TGTGCCACCAGTGGGTTCGGGGAGCTGTTTTTT.

The CDR3 here is CASSRLQAGYGYTF. CDR3 coding DNA: TGCGCCAGCAGCCGTTTACAGGCCGGCTATGGCTACACCTTC. The chain is built from TRBV5-1 and TRBJ1-2; D is perhaps TRBD1 (5 bases). V lost 4 bases to trimming and J lost 4 bases, with 14 bases between them. This CDR3 comprises 14 residues. CDR1 SGHRS and CDR2 YFSETQ come from the germline V gene.

This clone showed up just once. V and J are TRBV14 and TRBJ2-6, with D unclear. The CDR3 has 13 residues. V lost 2 bases, J lost 4 bases, and 3 bases lay in between. CDR1 SGHDN and CDR2 FVKESK come from the germline V gene. The CDR3 coding sequence is TGTGCCAGCAGCCAAACCGGGGCCAACGTCCTGACTTTC. It specifies CASSQTGANVLTF.

The chain couples TRBV3-1 (or the pseudogene TRBV3-2) to TRBJ2-3; 12 nucleotides align to TRBD2. After removal of 2 bases from V and 5 bases from J, the junction contained 5 bases not matched to a gene. Germline V gene lookup returns CDR1 LGHDT and CDR2 YNNKEL (reference sequence). CDR3 length: 16 residues. Here the CDR3 reads CASSQTSGGSGDTQYF. The DNA for the CDR3 is TGTGCCAGCAGCCAAACTAGCGGGGGGTCAGGAGATACGCAGTATTTT.

The chain recombines TRBV11-2 with TRBJ2-6, with 8 nucleotides matching TRBD1. The V segment lost 6 bases and the J segment 2 bases; nucleotides outside the gene matches: 6. From germline, CDR1 is SGHAT and CDR2 FQNNGV. This CDR3 contains 16 residues. This chain's CDR3 is CASSSDREAGANVLTF. The CDR3 nucleotides read TGTGCCAGCAGTTCGGACAGGGAGGCTGGGGCCAACGTCCTGACTTTC.

This chain uses TRBV15 with TRBJ2-3; the D is unclear. Per the germline V gene, CDR1 is LNHNV and CDR2 is YYDKDF (reference sequence). Trimming removed 1 base from V and 2 bases from J, with 10 bases in between. The length of the CDR3 is 15 residues. CDR3: CATSRGQEDTDTQYF. In DNA form, the CDR3 reads TGTGCCACCAGCAGAGGGCAGGAAGACACAGATACGCAGTATTTT.

The chain links TRBV5-1 to TRBJ2-1; 7 bases match TRBD2. The CDR3 has 15 residues. Germline V CDR1 and CDR2: SGHRS, YFSETQ. J lost 5 bases, V lost 0 bases, and 5 bases had no gene match. CDR3 protein: CASSLGASGNNEQFF. The CDR3 DNA sequence: TGCGCCAGCAGCTTGGGCGCTAGCGGAAACAATGAGCAGTTCTTC. The variable domain in full, completed from reference TRBV5-1 and TRBJ2-1, reads KAGVTQTPRYLIKTRGQQVTLSCSPISGHRSVSWYQQTPGQGLQFLFEYFSETQRNKGNFPGRFSGRQFSNSRSEMNVSTLELGDSALYLCASSLGASGNNEQFFGPGTRLTVL.

This chain uses TRBV7-2 with TRBJ2-2; D gene uncertain. Germline assignment: CDR1 SGHTA and CDR2 FQGNSA. The ends were cut back, 1 base at V and 8 bases at J, with 5 bases in the middle. CDR3 length: 12 residues. The CDR3 coding sequence is TGTGCCAGCAGCTTAGAAATTGGGGAGCTGTTTTTT. It encodes CASSLEIGELFF.

The chain uses TRBV4-1 and TRBJ1-3, with 11 bases fitting TRBD1. This CDR3 comprises 18 residues. Germline-derived CDR1 and CDR2 are MGHRA and YSYEKL. V lost 0 bases and J lost 4; bases outside the gene matches: 8. The CDR3 loop is CASSQEGGQGVRGNTIYF. The CDR3 bases are TGCGCCAGCAGCCAAGAAGGGGGACAGGGGGTTAGAGGAAACACCATATATTTT.

This CDR3 is CATSGLEINEQFF. The DNA for the CDR3 is TGTGCCACCAGTGGTCTAGAAATCAATGAGCAGTTCTTC. The J gene is TRBJ2-1, the V gene TRBV24-1, with no clear D. V lost 5 bases to trimming and J lost 6 bases, with 10 bases between them. CDR1 and CDR2 from the germline V gene are KGHDR and SFDVKD. The CDR3 consists of 13 residues.

The rearrangement links TRBV11-2 to TRBJ2-6; a weak D match, TRBD1 (5 bases). Trimming pared 8 bases from V and 1 base from J, leaving 15 bases between. The CDR3 length is 16 residues. Germline V lookup: CDR1 SGHAT, CDR2 FQNNGV. CDR3 loop: CASPVRGTSGANVLTF. DNA of the CDR3: TGTGCCAGCCCGGTTAGGGGAACATCTGGGGCCAACGTCCTGACTTTC. The complete variable domain, with remaining parts taken from reference TRBV11-2 and TRBJ2-6, reads EAGVAQSPRYKIIEKRQSVAFWCNPISGHATLYWYQQILGQGPKLLIQFQNNGVVDDSQLPKDRFSAERLKGVDSTLKIQPAKLEDSAVYLCASPVRGTSGANVLTFGAGSRLTVL.

The chain uses TRBV6-1 and TRBJ2-3; tentatively, D is TRBD1 or TRBD2 (5 bases each). The CDR3 sequence is 15 residues long. Trimming left V 2 bases short and J 6 bases short, with 15 bases between. CDR1 and CDR2 from the germline V gene are MNHNS and SASEGT. The CDR3 spells CASSESGPGADTQYF. CDR3 sequence (DNA): TGTGCCAGCAGTGAATCCGGCCCCGGGGCGGATACGCAGTATTTT.

The chain joins TRBV6-5 to TRBJ2-2; perhaps TRBD1 as D (6 bases). V dropped 4 bases and J dropped 4 bases, with 10 bases sitting between them. Germline CDR1 MNHEY, CDR2 SVGAGI. The CDR3 loop spans 14 amino acids. CDR3 bases: TGTGCCAGCAGTTCCCAGACAGGCACCGGGGAGCTGTTTTTT. Translated, it gives CASSSQTGTGELFF.

This chain links TRBV24-1 with TRBJ2-2, with D perhaps matching TRBD1 (6 bases). The ends were cut back, 3 bases at V and 0 bases at J, with 7 bases in the middle. Per the germline V gene, CDR1 is KGHDR and CDR2 is SFDVKD. The length of the CDR3 is 15 residues. The CDR3 reads CATSDQGTNTGELFF. The CDR3 nucleotides read TGTGCCACCAGTGATCAGGGGACGAACACCGGGGAGCTGTTTTTT.

The chain combines TRBV19 with TRBJ2-1; no definite D call. CDR3 length: 12 residues. Germline CDR1 reads LNHDA; CDR2 reads SQIVND (reference sequence). V was clipped by 3 bases and J by 8 bases, with 8 bases between them. This chain's CDR3 is CASSMQWDEQFF. The CDR3 DNA reads TGTGCCAGTAGTATGCAGTGGGATGAGCAGTTCTTC.

The gene calls are TRBV13 and TRBJ2-7, with a tentative D call TRBD1 (6 bases). V was cut by 5 bases and J by 0 bases, with 17 bases left in between. The CDR3 length is 16 residues. Germline loops: CDR1 PRHDT, CDR2 FYEKMQ (reference sequence). The CDR3 region is CASSPRRGRGSYEQYF. Here the CDR3 DNA reads TGTGCCAGCAGCCCCCGCCGAGGCAGGGGCTCCTACGAGCAGTACTTC.